The subject of this entry is one T cell receptor (beta chain). Its antigen has not been determined. The entry originates in a study of CXCR3-negative and CXCR3-positive naive CD8 T cells (dated by TCRdb to about 2019). Study-wide context: Roughly 150 million TRB reads were obtained in total, roughly 1.5 +/- 0.3 million reads per library. Diversity and physicochemical repertoire analyses covered under twelve donors pooled from two independent experiments. Naive subsets from about 5 donors and memory cells from 3 donors were included in the TRBV-TRBJ cluster analysis. The research as a whole found: Within the same donor, TRBV-TRBJ usage looked similar between naive CXCR3-negative and CXCR3-positive cells, but memory cells had distinct patterns. Because CXCR3 expression was partially decreased after cryopreservation, freshly isolated PBMCs were used for most assays. Because surface CD5, which is linked to self-reactivity in mice, was comparable between the naive subsets, TCR interaction strength was also inferred from TRB CDR3 physicochemical properties. Both naive subsets had comparably high repertoire diversity, while memory CD8+ T cells had much lower repertoire diversity.

Each CD8+ T cell subset was flow-sorted in triplicate, and 300,000 or so cells per subset were placed directly into RLT lysis buffer. Peripheral blood mononuclear cells were isolated from buffy coats using standard density gradient centrifugation. Total RNA was extracted from sorted cells with an RNeasy Mini Kit. Spanning cysteine to phenylalanine, the CDR3 consists of 13 amino acids. No DNA has been recorded. Per the germline V gene, SGHDT is the CDR1 and YYEEEE is the CDR2. For sequencing, a NextSeq 550 was employed. The Human TCR Profiling Kit (MiLaboratory) was used to prepare UMI-labeled 5' RACE TRB cDNA libraries. The full amount of extracted RNA was used for cDNA synthesis, and the full amount of resulting cDNA was used for PCR amplification. Libraries were prepared in parallel using an identical number of PCR cycles. In the original analysis: MIGEC and MiXCR extracted about 53,000 +/- 10,000 unique UMI-labeled TRB cDNA molecules per library, requiring at least two reads per UMI. Each library averaged roughly 40,000 +/- 10,000 functional in-frame TRB CDR3 nucleotide clonotypes without stop codons. After downsampling to 5000 UMI-labeled TRB molecules per sample, diversity metrics such as normalized Shannon-Wiener and Chao1 were calculated in VDJtools. Clonotype-size-weighted physicochemical properties of the central five CDR3 residues (interaction energy, strength, volume and Kidera factor 4) were computed in VDJtools. After TCRdb reprocessed the reads, each CDR3 protein sequence was kept as one row, without DNA. The V and J calls come from TCRdb's annotation, not from the publication. This sample's clone table shows tens of thousands of distinct CDR3 sequences. 23% of the sample comes from the top ten.

The sequenced sample was memory CD8+ T cells from blood. The cell subset or site label, as the study defines it: conventional CD8+ memory T cells (TMEM), sorted as controls. The source is a human donor in good health. Some clones in this sample may be carry-over from other donors' samples. The chain is encoded by TRBV5-6 joined to TRBJ2-7. CDR3 loop: CASSLALAYEQYF.